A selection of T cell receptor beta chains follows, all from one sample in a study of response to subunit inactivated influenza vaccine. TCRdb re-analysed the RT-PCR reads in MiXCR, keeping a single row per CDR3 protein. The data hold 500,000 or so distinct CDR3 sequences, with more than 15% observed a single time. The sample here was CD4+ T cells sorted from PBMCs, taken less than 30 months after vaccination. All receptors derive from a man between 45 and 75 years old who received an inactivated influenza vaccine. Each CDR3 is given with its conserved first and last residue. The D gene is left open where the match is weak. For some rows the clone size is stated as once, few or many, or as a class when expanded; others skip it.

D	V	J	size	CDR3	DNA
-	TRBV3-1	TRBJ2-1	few	CASSPGRFDEQFF	TGTGCCAGCAGCCCCGGCCGATTTGATGAGCAGTTCTTC
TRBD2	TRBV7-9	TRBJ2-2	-	CASRPGGPSGELFF	TGTGCCAGCAGGCCGGGAGGGCCCTCCGGGGAGCTGTTTTTT
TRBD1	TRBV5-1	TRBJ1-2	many	CASSSGTGAHGYTF	TGCGCCAGCAGCTCAGGGACAGGGGCCCATGGCTACACCTTC
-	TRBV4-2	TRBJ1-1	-	CASSQEKSTEAFF	TGTGCCAGCAGCCAAGAGAAATCCACTGAAGCTTTCTTT
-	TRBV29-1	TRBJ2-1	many	CSVAKLEYNEQFF	TGCAGCGTTGCGAAGCTGGAATACAATGAGCAGTTCTTC
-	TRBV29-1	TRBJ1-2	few	CSVLPGSNYGYTF	TGCAGCGTCCTCCCGGGATCTAACTATGGCTACACCTTC
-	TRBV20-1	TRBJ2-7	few	CSARDRERTEQYF	TGCAGTGCTAGAGACCGCGAACGAACCGAGCAGTACTTC
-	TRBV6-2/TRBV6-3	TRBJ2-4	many	CASSGHGVDIQYF	TGTGCCAGCAGCGGACATGGCGTGGACATTCAGTACTTC
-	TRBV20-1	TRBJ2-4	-	CSARKPGQDSHIQYF	TGCAGTGCTAGGAAGCCGGGACAAGATTCCCACATTCAGTACTTC
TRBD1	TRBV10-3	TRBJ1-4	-	CAISDWTGGVEKLFF	TGTGCCATCAGTGACTGGACAGGGGGCGTTGAAAAACTGTTTTTT
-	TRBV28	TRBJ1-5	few	CASIPRTDQPQHF	TGTGCCAGCATCCCTCGAACCGATCAGCCCCAGCATTTT
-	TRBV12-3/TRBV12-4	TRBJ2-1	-	CASTKTDPYNEQFF	TGTGCCAGCACCAAGACAGATCCCTACAATGAGCAGTTCTTC
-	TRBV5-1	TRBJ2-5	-	CASSPQGHQETQYF	TGCGCCAGCAGCCCCCAAGGGCACCAAGAGACCCAGTACTTC
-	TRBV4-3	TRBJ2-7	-	CASSQDLLGGYEQYF	TGCGCCAGCAGCCAAGATTTGCTAGGGGGCTACGAGCAGTACTTC
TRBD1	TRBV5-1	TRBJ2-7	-	CASSLVSGGRKYEQYF	TGCGCCAGCAGCTTGGTGTCAGGGGGCAGGAAGTACGAGCAGTACTTC
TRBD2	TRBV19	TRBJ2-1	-	CASSLRGLAGGDEQFF	TGTGCCAGTAGTCTCCGGGGCCTAGCGGGAGGGGATGAGCAGTTCTTC